The rows below give T cell receptor beta chains drawn from one sample of a study of cytomegalovirus exposure and HLA in healthy donors. The protocol was immunoSEQ multiplex PCR, while the TCRdb copy is restricted to in-frame clones and leaves out a portion. The sample has more than 65,000 clones; under 85% are singletons. Input material: PBMCs. Receptors were obtained from a woman aged 55-70 years in good health and CMV-seropositive. Each CDR3 is given with its conserved first and last residue. The D gene is left open where the match is weak. Rows may omit the clone size; those that give it use once, few, many or a size class.

v_call	clone_size	d_call	j_call	cdr3_nt	cdr3_aa
TRBV7-2	-	-	TRBJ2-3	TGTGCCAGCAGCTTAGCTAAAAGAGGCGGAGGGACCTTGAACACAGATACGCAGTATTTT	CASSLAKRGGGTLNTDTQYF
TRBV5-8	-	TRBD1	TRBJ2-2	TGTGCCAGCAGCTTGCGGACAGGGGGAAAAACCGGGGAGCTGTTTTTT	CASSLRTGGKTGELFF
TRBV7-6	-	-	TRBJ1-6	TGTGCCAGCAGCTTAGAGAGAAATTCACCCCTCCACTTT	CASSLERNSPLHF
TRBV4-1	-	-	TRBJ2-3	TGCGCCAGCAGCCTCATCGGGAGCACAGATACGCAGTATTTT	CASSLIGSTDTQYF
TRBV18	-	TRBD1	TRBJ2-1	TGTGCCAGCTCACCACCGACAGGGGTGCATGAGCAGTTCTTC	CASSPPTGVHEQFF
TRBV30	-	TRBD2	TRBJ2-1	TGTGCCTGGATCCAGGGACTAAACTACAATGAGCAGTTCTTC	CAWIQGLNYNEQFF
TRBV29-1	once	TRBD2	TRBJ2-3	TGCAGCGTAGCGGGGGGCCAAGGGAGCACAGATACGCAGTATTTT	CSVAGGQGSTDTQYF
TRBV5-3	few	-	TRBJ2-7	TGTGCCAGAAGCGGCTTACAGGGGGGGTACGAGCAGTACTTC	CARSGLQGGYEQYF
TRBV5-1	-	-	TRBJ1-1	TGCGCCAGCAGCTTGGAACAGGTGAACACTGAAGCTTTCTTT	CASSLEQVNTEAFF
TRBV9	once	TRBD1	TRBJ1-2	TGTGCCAGCAGCGTAGCTCCCACAGGGGGCCGGGGCTACACCTTC	CASSVAPTGGRGYTF
TRBV11-2	-	-	TRBJ2-5	TGTGCCAGCAGCTCGGGATTTGGTCAAGAGACCCAGTACTTC	CASSSGFGQETQYF
TRBV15	-	-	TRBJ1-2	TGTGCCACCAGCAGAGACGGCTATGGCTACACCTTC	CATSRDGYGYTF
TRBV19	once	-	TRBJ1-6	TGTGCCAGTAGCCTAGTTAATTCACCCCTCCACTTT	CASSLVNSPLHF
TRBV21-1	once	-	TRBJ2-1	TGTGCCAGCACGGGACTCAATGAGCAGTTCTTC	CASTGLNEQFF
TRBV10-3	-	-	TRBJ1-1	TGTGCCGGGGGGGGGCGCGATGAAGCTTTCTTT	CAGGGRDEAFF
TRBV28	-	-	TRBJ1-5	TGTGCCAGCAGCTTCGAGCAGGGGATTCAGCCCCAGCATTTT	CASSFEQGIQPQHF
TRBV9	-	TRBD1	TRBJ1-2	TGTGCCAGCAGCCCCCGGGCGACAGGGGGCGATGGCTACACCTTC	CASSPRATGGDGYTF
TRBV19	-	TRBD2	TRBJ2-1	TGTGCCAGTAGTTTCCCAACTAGCGGGGGGGCAAGGTTCTTC	CASSFPTSGGARFF
TRBV4-2	-	TRBD2	TRBJ2-3	TGTGCCAGCAGCCCTCCGGGACTAGCGGAAGATACGCAGTATTTT	CASSPPGLAEDTQYF
TRBV18	-	-	TRBJ2-3	TGTGCCAGCTCACCCGGACAGTCGGTGTATGATACGCAGTATTTT	CASSPGQSVYDTQYF
TRBV19	-	TRBD1	TRBJ2-5	TGTGCCAGTAGTATAGATCACCGGACAGGTCGAGGTAGCCAGTACTTC	CASSIDHRTGRGSQYF
TRBV5-1	-	-	TRBJ2-1	TGCGCCAGCAGCTTGGCCGAGAGGAGTGAGCAGTTCTTC	CASSLAERSEQFF
TRBV5-1	-	TRBD2	TRBJ2-1	TGCGCCAGCAGCTTGGCCTGGGGTCCGACTAGCGGATACAATGAGCAGTTCTTC	CASSLAWGPTSGYNEQFF
TRBV5-5	once	TRBD2	TRBJ2-5	TGTGCCAGCAGCTTGGGGTGGGCCGGGGGGGCCCAGGAGACCCAGTACTTC	CASSLGWAGGAQETQYF
TRBV9	-	TRBD2	TRBJ2-3	TGTGCCAGCAGCGTGGGACTAGCGGGAGGGAGGGATACGCAGTATTTT	CASSVGLAGGRDTQYF
TRBV5-1	-	TRBD1	TRBJ1-1	TGCGCCAGCAGCCCAGGGGGTGGGAACACTGAAGCTTTCTTT	CASSPGGGNTEAFF
TRBV9	-	-	TRBJ1-1	TGTGCCAGCAGCGTTGGACAACAGAACACTGAAGCTTTCTTT	CASSVGQQNTEAFF
TRBV30	-	-	TRBJ1-3	TGTGCCTGGAGGAGGTCCTCTGGAAACACCATATATTTT	CAWRRSSGNTIYF
TRBV2	once	-	TRBJ1-5	TGTGCCAGCAGATCATTCGGGACACCCAATCAGCCCCAGCATTTT	CASRSFGTPNQPQHF
TRBV6-6	-	TRBD1	TRBJ2-7	TGTGCCAGCAGTAGACAGGGGTACGAGCAGTACTTC	CASSRQGYEQYF
TRBV10-3	-	TRBD2	TRBJ2-1	TGTGCCATCAGTGAGAAGACTAGCGGGGGGGCAGGTGAGCAGTTCTTC	CAISEKTSGGAGEQFF
TRBV18	-	-	TRBJ1-1	TGTGCCAGCTCCTCGGGGGTAGAGACTGAAGCTTTCTTT	CASSSGVETEAFF
TRBV5-1	-	TRBD1	TRBJ2-1	TGCGCCAGCAGGCCCCCCGGGACAGGGCAGAATGAGCAGTTCTTC	CASRPPGTGQNEQFF